The T cell receptor (beta chain) under discussion was sequenced for a study of metastatic and nonmetastatic thyroid tumors. In the study overall: Malignant thyroid and benign thyroid patients provided blood and tumor or nodule tissue whose repertoires were compared.

In the authors' methods: The authors used CDR3 differences across clinicopathological groups to build a distant-metastasis classifier for papillary thyroid cancer. Using MiXCR, TCRdb reanalyzed the PCR reads. TCRdb's processing, not the authors' own work, is the source of the V and J calls. Seen here are about 45,000 clones, about 4% observed once, and the top ten hold roughly 9.8%. CDR3 length: 15 residues. CDR1 and CDR2 from the germline V gene are MNHEY and SMNVEV (reference sequence). Losses at the gene ends were 6 bases for V and 8 bases for J; bases not matched to a gene: 14. No treatment had been given to any patient before thyroid surgery. This clone was found many times. What it binds is unknown. General study results and limits: Benign nodules were reported to have significantly lower TCR beta diversity than malignant thyroid tumors, in blood and tumor.

The specimen sequenced was blood. This sequence was found in a female donor with papillary thyroid cancer or a benign thyroid nodule (not recorded which). Some clones in this sample may be carry-over from other donors' samples. The chain carries TRBV27 and TRBJ1-2, with TRBD1 matching over 8 bases. The CDR3 reads CASRTDREGLRGYTF. CDR3 in DNA: TGTGCCAGCAGAACGGACAGGGAGGGATTGAGGGGCTACACCTTC.